A single sample is the source of the 21 T cell receptor beta chains below, sequenced in a study of blood T cells in healthy people across ages. A J-beta primer mix and a sample-barcoded 5' primer were used in a second PCR of roughly 6 to 12 cycles. Each CDR3 protein gets one entry after TCRdb re-called the 5' RACE reads with MiXCR. The table lists over 500,000 distinct CDR3 sequences, approximately 52% of them singletons. What was sequenced was blood. These receptors came from an elderly woman in good health.

This clonotype has a count of ten or more. V is TRBV7-8 and J is TRBJ1-1; D is unresolved. V shed 5 bases and J shed 11 bases, with 18 bases lying between them. Germline CDR1 and CDR2: SGHVS and FQNEAQ. The CDR3 spans 13 residues. CDR3 region: CASSPVGRSTAFF. CDR3 coding DNA: TGTGCCAGCAGCCCCGTCGGTAGAAGCACGGCTTTCTTT.

This chain links TRBV5-6 with TRBJ2-3; TRBD1 agrees at 9 bases. The V gene end was trimmed by 2 bases and the J gene end by 4 bases; junction bases not matched to a gene: 5. Germline V lookup: CDR1 SGHDT, CDR2 YYEEEE. This CDR3 is built from 15 residues. In DNA form, the CDR3 reads TGTGCCAGCAGCTTTCGGACAGGGGTGCCAGATACGCAGTATTTT. This translates into CASSFRTGVPDTQYF.

The chain links TRBV9 to TRBJ2-3; no reliable D call. The CDR3 is made up of 15 amino acids. V dropped 0 bases and J dropped 6 bases, with 14 bases sitting between them. Germline-derived CDR1 and CDR2 are SGDLS and YYNGEE. This chain's CDR3 is CASSVGTFERDTQYF. The CDR3 DNA reads as TGTGCCAGCAGCGTAGGGACGTTCGAAAGGGATACGCAGTATTTT.

This clonotype was detected only a few times. This chain joins TRBV20-1 and TRBJ1-5; no clear D gene. Trimming left V 3 bases short and J 5 bases short, with 8 bases between. This CDR3 has 12 residues. CDR1 is DFQATT, CDR2 SNEGSKA, per germline (reference sequence). CDR3 protein: CSASPEHQPQHF. The CDR3 DNA is TGCAGTGCTAGTCCCGAGCATCAGCCCCAGCATTTT.

This clonotype has a count of ten or more. This rearrangement joins TRBV29-1 to TRBJ2-1, with 9 bases matching TRBD1. Trimming took 3 bases from V and 4 from J; bases not matched to a gene: 4. Per the germline V gene, CDR1 is SQVTM and CDR2 is ANQGSEA. The CDR3 is 14 amino acids. The CDR3 coding sequence is TGCAGCGTTGAGGACAGGGGTTTATACAATGAGCAGTTCTTC. Protein: CSVEDRGLYNEQFF.

This clonotype was detected ten times or more. This chain links TRBV5-1 with TRBJ2-6; D is uncertain. Between the trimmed V and J ends, which lost 0 bases and 4 bases, there was a span of 8 bases. The CDR3 loop spans 15 amino acids. The germline CDR1 and CDR2 sequences are SGHRS and YFSETQ. CDR3 sequence (DNA): TGCGCCAGCAGCTTGGGGCTAGTAGGGGCCAACGTCCTGACTTTC. Translation gives CASSLGLVGANVLTF.

This clonotype was detected a few times. In nucleotides, the CDR3 is TGTGCCAGCAATCCTGGGGGGGTCACAGATACGCAGTATTTT. Its translation is CASNPGGVTDTQYF. The chain couples TRBV9 to TRBJ2-3; TRBD2 aligns across 7 bases. The V and J ends lost 6 bases and 2 bases, in that order; junction bases with no gene match: 6. Germline V gene sequence: CDR1 SGDLS, CDR2 YYNGEE. The CDR3 runs 14 residues.

Note on this clonotype: With a much larger clone just one base away, this may be a read error. The genes are TRBV20-1 and TRBJ2-7; maybe TRBD2 (6 bases). This CDR3 comprises 12 residues. The V end was cut by 6 bases, the J end by 3 bases, with 12 bases between. The germline CDR1 and CDR2 sequences are DFQATT and SNEGSKA (reference sequence). The CDR3 spells CSAVTGGYEQYF. DNA for the CDR3: TGCAGTGCCGTCACCGGGGGCTACGAGCAGTACTTC.

In this sample, this clonotype turned up many times. The chain combines TRBV19 with TRBJ1-4, with unresolved D. From germline, CDR1 is LNHDA and CDR2 SQIVND (reference sequence). Between the trimmed V and J ends, which lost 3 bases and 11 bases, there was a span of 13 bases. The CDR3 runs 13 residues. The CDR3 bases are TGTGCCAGTAGTATCGTCCCGGACTCGAAACTGTTTTTT. It is translated as CASSIVPDSKLFF.

The chain has TRBV7-2 and TRBJ2-7, with D perhaps TRBD2 (5 bases). Germline V lookup: CDR1 SGHTA, CDR2 FQGNSA. The CDR3 contains 14 residues. Trimming removed 5 bases at V and 2 bases at J, with 13 bases between. The CDR3 spells CASSPEGGTYEQYF. As DNA, the CDR3 is TGTGCCAGCAGCCCTGAGGGTGGGACCTACGAGCAGTACTTC.

V gene TRBV6-1 combines with J gene TRBJ1-2; 7 nucleotides line up with TRBD1. Germline trimming cut 4 bases from V and 8 bases from J; bases unmatched to any gene: 7. This CDR3 comprises 13 residues. The germline V gene encodes CDR1 MNHNS and CDR2 SASEGT. The CDR3 is CASSALTGQGYTF. The DNA for the CDR3 is TGTGCCAGCAGTGCGTTGACAGGGCAAGGCTACACCTTC.

The J gene is TRBJ2-3, the V gene TRBV12-3 or TRBV12-4; D is unclear. The ends were cut back, 6 bases at V and 4 bases at J, with 11 bases in the middle. The CDR3 is 13 residues long. The CDR3 is CASSRFLADTQYF. The CDR3 DNA reads as TGTGCCAGCAGCAGATTTCTGGCAGATACGCAGTATTTT.

About this clonotype itself: This could be a read error, since a much larger clone is one nucleotide away. The chain links TRBV24-1 to TRBJ2-3, with D unresolved. The CDR3 spans 14 residues. Germline CDR1 reads KGHDR; CDR2 reads SFDVKD. CDR3 DNA: TGTGCCACCAGTGGACGGAAGAGCACAGATACGCGGTATTTT. Translating gives CATSGRKSTDTRYF.

The chain couples TRBV5-4 to TRBJ2-2; TRBD2 matches at 8 bases. Per germline, CDR1 SGHNT and CDR2 YYREEE (reference sequence). J gave up 8 bases and V 0 bases, and 9 bases lay outside the gene matches. The CDR3 length is 16 residues. This chain's CDR3 is CASSLGSRLALGELFF. The CDR3, as DNA: TGTGCCAGCAGCTTGGGAAGCCGACTAGCGTTGGGGGAGCTGTTTTTT. The variable domain in full, with the rest retrieved from reference TRBV5-4 and TRBJ2-2, is ETGVTQSPTHLIKTRGQQVTLRCSSQSGHNTVSWYQQALGQGPQFIFQYYREEENGRGNFPPRFSGLQFPNYSSELNVNALELDDSALYLCASSLGSRLALGELFFGEGSRLTVL.

This clonotype was counted at least ten times. The rearrangement links TRBV7-9 to TRBJ2-7; weak D call: TRBD2 (5 bases). The V gene's germline CDR1 is SEHNR and CDR2 FQNEAQ (reference sequence). The CDR3 runs to 12 residues. Trimming left V 0 bases short and J 7 bases short, with 7 bases between. The CDR3 region is CASSLAGSEQYF. CDR3 sequence (DNA): TGTGCCAGCAGCTTAGCAGGGAGTGAGCAGTACTTC. The full variable domain, completed using reference TRBV7-9 and TRBJ2-7, is DTGVSQNPRHKITKRGQNVTFRCDPISEHNRLYWYRQTLGQGPEFLTYFQNEAQLEKSRLLSDRFSAERPKGSFSTLEIQRTEQGDSAMYLCASSLAGSEQYFGPGTRLTVT.

The chain recombines TRBV5-1 with TRBJ2-1, with D tentatively TRBD1 (6 bases). Trimming stripped 1 base from V and 9 bases from J, with 17 bases between. The CDR3 is made up of 15 amino acids. Germline V CDR1 and CDR2: SGHRS, YFSETQ. In nucleotides, the CDR3 is TGCGCCAGCAGCTTGAATTTTCAGGGGCAGGGTGAGCAGTTCTTC. Translation gives CASSLNFQGQGEQFF.

The chain couples TRBV25-1 to TRBJ2-3; D gene uncertain. The CDR3 totals 16 residues. Trimming pared 0 bases from V and 2 bases from J, leaving 12 bases between. Germline V lookup: CDR1 MGHDK, CDR2 SYGVNS. The CDR3 region is CASSEYGGTPTDTQYF. The CDR3 nucleotides read TGTGCCAGCAGTGAATATGGCGGTACGCCCACAGATACGCAGTATTTT.

About this clonotype itself: A read error may account for a junction end that differs from germline. J is TRBJ2-6 and V is TRBV7-9, with D possibly TRBD1 on 5 matching bases. Germline V CDR1 and CDR2: SEHNR, FQNEAQ (reference sequence). This CDR3 has 14 amino acids. The CDR3 DNA sequence: TGTGCCAGCAGCTTTGGGTCTGGGGCCAACATCCTGACTTTC. It yields the protein CASSFGSGANILTF.

In DNA, the CDR3 is TGCAGTGCTAGAGATCCAGGGAGGCAGGGACGAAGTGAGCAGTTCTTC. Translating gives CSARDPGRQGRSEQFF. This rearrangement joins TRBV20-1 to TRBJ2-1, with a tentative D call TRBD2 (6 bases). The germline CDR1 and CDR2 sequences are DFQATT and SNEGSKA (reference sequence). The V end lost 0 bases, the J end lost 9 bases, and 21 bases lay between the germline ends. This CDR3 region has 16 residues.

The chain joins TRBV5-1 to TRBJ2-5; maybe TRBD2 (6 bases). Trimming removed 2 bases from V and 5 bases from J, with 13 bases in between. CDR1 and CDR2 (germline): SGHRS, YFSETQ. CDR3 length: 14 residues. This CDR3 is CASSFLGGLETQYF. The CDR3 region has the DNA TGCGCCAGCAGCTTCCTTGGAGGGCTGGAGACCCAGTACTTC. The variable domain in full, with the rest retrieved from reference TRBV5-1 and TRBJ2-5, is KAGVTQTPRYLIKTRGQQVTLSCSPISGHRSVSWYQQTPGQGLQFLFEYFSETQRNKGNFPGRFSGRQFSNSRSEMNVSTLELGDSALYLCASSFLGGLETQYFGPGTRLLVL.

This clonotype occurred many times. In DNA, the CDR3 is TGTGCCAGCAGCCGACTAGCGGGGCAATACAATGAGCAGTTCTTC. This translates into CASSRLAGQYNEQFF. The rearrangement links TRBV7-2 to TRBJ2-1; 11 nucleotides match TRBD2. V was clipped by 5 bases and J by 4 bases; unmatched bases: 4. Germline assignment: CDR1 SGHTA and CDR2 FQGNSA. The CDR3 is 15 amino acids.